The entry below gives a single TCR beta chain sequence along with its context. In the source study's methods: Quantification of nucleated cells was approximated via reference gene primer amplification. Assay: immunoSEQ multiplex PCR; the TCRdb copy retains only in-frame clones and omits some. V and J calls and clone size come straight from that table; D and trimming were deduced from the DNA. Among roughly 69,000 clones listed, around 90% were seen once. This sample is part of a study of blood T cell repertoires in COVID-19. At the level of the study: Spain, Italy and the United States supplied samples that represented acute and convalescent COVID-19. PBMCs, B-cell-depleted T cells, or T cells were the source of the cDNA or gDNA that made up the material.

Germline V gene lookup returns CDR1 LGHDT and CDR2 YNNKEL (reference sequence). The trim removed 7 bases at V and 1 base at J, leaving 4 bases unmatched. The CDR3 sequence is 13 residues long. The chain uses TRBV3-1 (or the pseudogene TRBV3-2) and TRBJ2-7; TRBD1 agrees at 7 bases. The sequenced sample consisted of peripheral blood. This TCR came from a man in his forties or fifties with active COVID-19. The CDR3 sequence is CASTRQGSYEQYF. The CDR3 DNA is TGTGCCAGCACAAGACAGGGATCCTACGAGCAGTACTTC.